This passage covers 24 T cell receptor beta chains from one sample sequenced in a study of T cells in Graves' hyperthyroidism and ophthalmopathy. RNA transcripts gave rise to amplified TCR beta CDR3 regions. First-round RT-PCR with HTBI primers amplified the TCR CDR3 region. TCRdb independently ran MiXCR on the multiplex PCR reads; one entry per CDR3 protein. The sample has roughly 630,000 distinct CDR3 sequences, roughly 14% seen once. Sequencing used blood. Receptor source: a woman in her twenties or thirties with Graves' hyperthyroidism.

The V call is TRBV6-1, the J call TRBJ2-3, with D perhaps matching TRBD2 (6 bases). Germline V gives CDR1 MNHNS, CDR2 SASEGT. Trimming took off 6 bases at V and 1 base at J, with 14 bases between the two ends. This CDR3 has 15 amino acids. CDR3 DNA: TGTGCCAGCAGCTCCGCTAGCGTTGGCACAGATACGCAGTATTTT. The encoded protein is CASSSASVGTDTQYF.

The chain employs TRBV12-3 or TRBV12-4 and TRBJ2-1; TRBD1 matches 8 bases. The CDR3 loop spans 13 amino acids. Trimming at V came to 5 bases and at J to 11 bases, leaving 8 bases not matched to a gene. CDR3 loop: CASSTDRGPQQFF. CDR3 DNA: TGTGCCAGCAGTACCGACAGGGGTCCTCAGCAGTTCTTC.

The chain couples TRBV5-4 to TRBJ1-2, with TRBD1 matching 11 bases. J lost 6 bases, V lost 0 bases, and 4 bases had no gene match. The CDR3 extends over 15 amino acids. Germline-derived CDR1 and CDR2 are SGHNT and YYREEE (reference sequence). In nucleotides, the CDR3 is TGTGCCAGCAGCTTGGTCCGGGACAGGGGGGATGGCTACACCTTC. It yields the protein CASSLVRDRGDGYTF.

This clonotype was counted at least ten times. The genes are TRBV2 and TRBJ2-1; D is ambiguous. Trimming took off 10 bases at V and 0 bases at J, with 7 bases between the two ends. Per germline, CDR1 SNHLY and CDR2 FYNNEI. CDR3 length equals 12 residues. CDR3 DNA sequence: TGTGCCATTCCCGTCTCCTACAATGAGCAGTTCTTC. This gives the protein CAIPVSYNEQFF. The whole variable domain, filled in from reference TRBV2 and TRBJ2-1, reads EPEVTQTPSHQVTQMGQEVILRCVPISNHLYFYWYRQILGQKVEFLVSFYNNEISEKSEIFDDQFSVERPDGSNFTLKIRSTKLEDSAMYFCAIPVSYNEQFFGPGTRLTVL.

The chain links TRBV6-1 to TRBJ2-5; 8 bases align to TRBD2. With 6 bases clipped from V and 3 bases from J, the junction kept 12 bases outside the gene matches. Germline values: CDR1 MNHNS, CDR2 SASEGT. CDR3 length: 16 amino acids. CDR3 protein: CASRHRGGAGEETQYF. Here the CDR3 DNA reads TGTGCCAGCAGACACCGCGGGGGAGCGGGGGAAGAGACCCAGTACTTC.

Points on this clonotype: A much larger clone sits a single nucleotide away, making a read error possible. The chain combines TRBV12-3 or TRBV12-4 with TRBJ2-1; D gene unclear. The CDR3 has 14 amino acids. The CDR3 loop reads CAGSYSVPQAEQFF. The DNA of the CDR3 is TGTGCCGGCAGTTACTCGGTCCCGCAAGCGGAGCAGTTCTTC.

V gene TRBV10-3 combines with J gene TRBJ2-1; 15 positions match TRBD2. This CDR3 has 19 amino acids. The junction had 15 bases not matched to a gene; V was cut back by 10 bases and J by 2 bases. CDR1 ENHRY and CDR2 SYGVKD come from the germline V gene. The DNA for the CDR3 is TGTGCCAGCAGCTCCGGGACTAGCGGGAGGCCCCGAACCTACAATGAGCAGTTCTTC. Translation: CASSSGTSGRPRTYNEQFF.

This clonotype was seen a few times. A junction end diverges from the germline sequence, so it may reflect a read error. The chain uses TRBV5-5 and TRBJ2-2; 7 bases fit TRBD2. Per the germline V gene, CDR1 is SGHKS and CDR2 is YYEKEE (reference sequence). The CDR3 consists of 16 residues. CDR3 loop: CASSTVGGSVNGELLF. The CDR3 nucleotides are TGTGCCAGCAGCACGGTTGGCGGGAGTGTTAACGGGGAGCTGCTTTTT.

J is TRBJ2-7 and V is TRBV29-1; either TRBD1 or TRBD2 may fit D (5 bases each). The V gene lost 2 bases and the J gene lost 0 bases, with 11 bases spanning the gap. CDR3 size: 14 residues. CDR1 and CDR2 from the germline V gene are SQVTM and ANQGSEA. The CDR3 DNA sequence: TGCAGCGTTGAATTCGGGACCAGCTCCTACGAGCAGTACTTC. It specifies CSVEFGTSSYEQYF.

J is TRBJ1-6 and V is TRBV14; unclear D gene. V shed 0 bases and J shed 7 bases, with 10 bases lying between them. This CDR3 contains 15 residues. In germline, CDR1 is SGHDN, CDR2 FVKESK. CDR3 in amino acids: CASSQDVGWNSPLHF. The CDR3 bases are TGTGCCAGCAGCCAAGATGTGGGTTGGAATTCACCCCTCCACTTT.

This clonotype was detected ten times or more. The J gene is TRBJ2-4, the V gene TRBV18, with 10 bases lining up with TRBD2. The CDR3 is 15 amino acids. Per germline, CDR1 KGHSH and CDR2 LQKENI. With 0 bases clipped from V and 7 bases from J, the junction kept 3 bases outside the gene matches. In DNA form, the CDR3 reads TGTGCCAGCTCACCACCGGCTAGCGGGAGCAACATTCAGTACTTC. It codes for CASSPPASGSNIQYF.

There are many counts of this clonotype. Here the CDR3 DNA reads TGTGCCAGCAGGTACCGACAGGGGCGACACAATGAGCAGTTCTTC. This encodes CASRYRQGRHNEQFF. The V gene is TRBV7-2, the J gene TRBJ2-1; 8 bases are shared with TRBD1. The CDR3 length is 15 residues. CDR1 and CDR2 (germline): SGHTA, FQGNSA. The trim removed 6 bases at V and 5 bases at J, leaving 9 bases unmatched.

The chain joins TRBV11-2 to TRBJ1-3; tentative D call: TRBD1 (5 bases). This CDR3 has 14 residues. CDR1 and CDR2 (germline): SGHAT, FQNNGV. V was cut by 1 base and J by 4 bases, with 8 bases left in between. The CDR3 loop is CASSLGQRGNTIYF. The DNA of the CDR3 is TGTGCCAGCAGCTTAGGACAGCGCGGAAACACCATATATTTT.

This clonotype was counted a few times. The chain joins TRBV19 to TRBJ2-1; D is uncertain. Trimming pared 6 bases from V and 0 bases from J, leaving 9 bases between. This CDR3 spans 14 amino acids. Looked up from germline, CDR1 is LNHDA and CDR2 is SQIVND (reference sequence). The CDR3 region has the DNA TGTGCCAGTAGCCGACCGAACTCCTACAATGAGCAGTTCTTC. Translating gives CASSRPNSYNEQFF.

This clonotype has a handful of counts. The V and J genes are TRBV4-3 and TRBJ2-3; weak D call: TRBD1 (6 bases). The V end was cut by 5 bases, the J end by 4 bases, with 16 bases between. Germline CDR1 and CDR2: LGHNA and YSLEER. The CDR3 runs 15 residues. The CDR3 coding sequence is TGCGCCAGCAGCGTCGGGACACCACCAGCAGATACGCAGTATTTT. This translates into CASSVGTPPADTQYF.

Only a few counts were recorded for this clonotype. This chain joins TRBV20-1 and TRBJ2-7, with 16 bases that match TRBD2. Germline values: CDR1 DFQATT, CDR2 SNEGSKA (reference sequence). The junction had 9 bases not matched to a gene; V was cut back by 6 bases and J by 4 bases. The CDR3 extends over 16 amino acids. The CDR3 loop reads CSAGTSGRVRIYEQYF. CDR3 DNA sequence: TGCAGTGCCGGGACTAGCGGGAGGGTTCGGATATACGAGCAGTACTTC.

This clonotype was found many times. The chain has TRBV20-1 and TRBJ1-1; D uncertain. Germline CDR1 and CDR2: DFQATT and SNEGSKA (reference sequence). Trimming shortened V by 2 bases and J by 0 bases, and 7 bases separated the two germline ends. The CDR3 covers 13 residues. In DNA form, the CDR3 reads TGCAGTGCTAGAACGGGGATGAACACTGAAGCTTTCTTT. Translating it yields CSARTGMNTEAFF.

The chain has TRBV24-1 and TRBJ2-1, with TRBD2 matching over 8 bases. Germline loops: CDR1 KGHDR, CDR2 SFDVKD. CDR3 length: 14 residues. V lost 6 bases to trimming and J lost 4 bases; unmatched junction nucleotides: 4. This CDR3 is CATSPGGQYNEQFF. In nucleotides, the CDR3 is TGTGCCACCAGTCCGGGAGGGCAGTACAATGAGCAGTTCTTC.

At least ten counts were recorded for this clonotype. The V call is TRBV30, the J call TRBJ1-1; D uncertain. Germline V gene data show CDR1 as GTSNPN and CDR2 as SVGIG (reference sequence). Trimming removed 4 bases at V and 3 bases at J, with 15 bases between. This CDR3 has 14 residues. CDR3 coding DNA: TGTGCCTGGAATAAACAACCGGTGGACACTGAAGCTTTCTTT. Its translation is CAWNKQPVDTEAFF.

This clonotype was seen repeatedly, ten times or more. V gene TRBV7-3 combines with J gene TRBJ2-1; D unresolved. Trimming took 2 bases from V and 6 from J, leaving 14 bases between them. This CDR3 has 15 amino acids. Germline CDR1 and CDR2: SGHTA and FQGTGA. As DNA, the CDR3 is TGTGCCAGCAGCTTAGGTCTAGGTGGGGTCAATGAGCAGTTCTTC. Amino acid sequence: CASSLGLGGVNEQFF.

DNA for the CDR3: TGTGCCAGCGGGCCAGGTACCAGATTGTGGGAGACCCAGTACTTC. This codes for CASGPGTRLWETQYF. V usage is TRBV6-1 and J usage is TRBJ2-5; D is ambiguous. CDR1 MNHNS and CDR2 SASEGT come from the germline V gene. The CDR3 covers 15 residues. Between the trimmed V and J ends, which lost 8 bases and 5 bases, there was a span of 21 bases.

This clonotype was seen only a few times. The CDR3 loop reads CASSVGRRETDEQFF. In DNA form, the CDR3 reads TGTGCCAGCAGCGTAGGGAGGCGGGAGACCGATGAGCAGTTCTTC. The V call is TRBV9, the J call TRBJ2-1; 7 nucleotides match TRBD2. CDR1 is SGDLS and CDR2 is YYNGEE in the germline V gene. The CDR3 has 15 residues. The V segment lost 0 bases and the J segment 8 bases; nucleotides outside the gene matches: 8. Based on the CDR3 plus reference TRBV9 and TRBJ2-1, the full variable domain is DSGVTQTPKHLITATGQRVTLRCSPRSGDLSVYWYQQSLDQGLQFLIQYYNGEERAKGNILERFSAQQFPDLHSELNLSSLELGDSALYFCASSVGRRETDEQFFGPGTRLTVL.

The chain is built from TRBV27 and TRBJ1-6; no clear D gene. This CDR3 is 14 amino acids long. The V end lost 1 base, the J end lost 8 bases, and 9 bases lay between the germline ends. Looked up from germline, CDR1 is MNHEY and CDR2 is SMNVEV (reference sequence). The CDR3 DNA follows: TGTGCCAGCAGTTTATTTAGATGGGATTCACCCCTCCACTTT. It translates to CASSLFRWDSPLHF.

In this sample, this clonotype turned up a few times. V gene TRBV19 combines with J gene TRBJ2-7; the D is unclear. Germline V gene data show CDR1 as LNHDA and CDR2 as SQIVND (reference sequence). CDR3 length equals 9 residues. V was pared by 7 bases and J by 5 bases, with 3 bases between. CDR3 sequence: CASIHEQYF. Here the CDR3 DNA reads TGTGCCAGTATCCACGAGCAGTACTTC.